This TCR beta chain comes out of a study of T-cell reconstitution after alpha-beta-depleted transplantation in children. The ends lost 2 bases at V and 2 bases at J; junction bases unmatched: 7. This CDR3 is 16 amino acids long. Germline V gene lookup returns CDR1 DFQATT and CDR2 SNEGSKA (reference sequence). This clonotype was seen at least ten times. The library targeted TCRbeta and was prepared with unique molecular identifiers. Each CDR3 protein is one row after TCRdb ran MiXCR on the PCR reads. The sample includes about 97,000 distinct CDR3 sequences, 4.5% to 7.5% seen only once; the top ten take roughly 5.5%.

This sequence joins TRBV20-1 and TRBJ2-1; 9 nucleotides line up with TRBD2. The receptor comes from a female patient under 10 years old who had a stem cell transplant for Fanconi anemia, so the T cells may come from the graft donor. The input for sequencing was PBMCs, mostly from graft donor cells, taken 60 days after TCRalphabeta/CD19-depleted stem cell transplant. The CDR3 DNA follows: TGCAGTGCTAGATATAGGGCTAGCGGGACCTACAATGAGCAGTTCTTC. Encoded protein: CSARYRASGTYNEQFF.